This entry concerns a single T cell receptor beta chain. This specimen belongs to a study of blood T cell repertoires in COVID-19. Study details: The United States, Italy and Spain supplied acute and convalescent COVID-19 samples. The cDNA or gDNA used as material had been derived from T cells, B-cell-depleted T cells, or PBMCs.

Per the study methods: Using reference gene primer amplification, nucleated cell counts were estimated. Libraries were prepared by immunoSEQ multiplex PCR; TCRdb keeps only in-frame clonotypes and omits some of them. The D gene and trimming were derived from the DNA, and the V and J assignments and clone size from that table. Here the sample spans roughly 190,000 clones, approximately 86% being singletons. This CDR3 region has 18 residues. The junction had 11 bases not matched to a gene; V was cut back by 0 bases and J by 4 bases. Germline V gene sequence: CDR1 LGHNA, CDR2 YNFKEQ. The source material was peripheral blood. The sequence derives from a man between 65 and 80 years old with acute or convalescent COVID-19. The chain carries TRBV4-2 and TRBJ1-5; 8 bases align to TRBD1. The CDR3 region is CASSQERQGAGGNQPQHF. CDR3 DNA: TGTGCCAGCAGCCAAGAAAGGCAGGGGGCTGGAGGAAATCAGCCCCAGCATTTT.